This T cell receptor beta chain was recovered during a study of tumor and adjacent non-tumor tissue in lung cancer. The CDR3 spans 11 residues. Per the germline V gene, CDR1 is SGHDT and CDR2 is YYEEEE. Three rounds of nested PCR, following a modified ARM-PCR protocol, produced the TCRbeta library. TCRdb reprocessed the multiplex PCR reads with MiXCR, giving one entry per CDR3 protein. The table shows roughly 82,000 distinct CDR3 sequences, with 76% occurring only once. RNA was extracted from bulk tissue without any cell sorting. This non-tumor lung sample came from over 3 cm beyond the tumor edge. This clonotype was seen only a few times.

The sequencing input was distant non-tumor lung tissue. The receptor comes from a woman aged 45-65 years with non-small cell lung cancer. V gene TRBV5-6 combines with J gene TRBJ2-5, with D unresolved. The CDR3 is CTSSFRETQYF. The CDR3 region has the DNA TGTACAAGCAGCTTTCGGGAGACCCAGTACTTC.